Listed here is a single T cell receptor beta chain. Produced via immunoSEQ multiplex PCR; TCRdb's table is partial and in-frame only. The sample includes hundreds of thousands of clones, around 92% of them seen just once. This sample stems from a study of Ad26.COV2.S vaccination and SARS-CoV-2 variants. The germline V gene encodes CDR1 SGHDT and CDR2 YYEEEE. The CDR3 extends over 14 amino acids. With 2 bases removed from V and 6 bases from J, the gap between germline ends came to 12 bases. The treatment is: 15 to 20 received Ad26.COV2.S at low or high dose, single or two shots; about 5 received placebo; per-sample allocation not given. The samples date from day 63 after the first vaccine or placebo injection. An Ad26 vector expressing Wuhan-strain SARS-CoV-2 spike constituted the vaccine.

The sequences come from peripheral blood, collected in a trial of Ad26.COV2.S vaccine versus placebo. The TCR originated in a person between 18 and 60 years old who received the Ad26.COV2.S COVID-19 vaccine or a placebo. The chain couples TRBV5-6 to TRBJ1-3; D is unresolved. This CDR3 is CASSFVGPTNTIYF. In DNA, the CDR3 is TGTGCCAGCAGCTTTGTTGGACCCACAAACACCATATATTTT. Filled out from reference TRBV5-6 and TRBJ1-3, the complete variable domain reads DAGVTQSPTHLIKTRGQQVTLRCSPKSGHDTVSWYQQALGQGPQFIFQYYEEEERQRGNFPDRFSGHQFPNYSSELNVNALLLGDSALYLCASSFVGPTNTIYFGEGSWLTVV.